The 6 T cell receptor beta chains below come from one sample, sequenced in a study of blood T cell repertoires in COVID-19. Assay: immunoSEQ multiplex PCR; the TCRdb copy retains only in-frame clones and omits some. Of fewer than 80,000 clones in the sample, roughly 89% were seen once. Sample: peripheral blood. These receptors were obtained from a woman in her forties or fifties with active COVID-19.

The chain is built from TRBV27 and TRBJ2-2; no definite D call. Germline loops: CDR1 MNHEY, CDR2 SMNVEV (reference sequence). This CDR3 region has 13 residues. Trimming cost V 2 bases and J 7 bases, with 8 bases left between them. CDR3 bases: TGTGCCAGCAGTTTAAGTAGGAGCGGGGAGCTGTTTTTT. Translating gives CASSLSRSGELFF.

V usage is TRBV5-1 and J usage is TRBJ2-2; TRBD1 matches at 7 bases. V shed 2 bases and J 1 base; nucleotides not matched to a gene: 2. Germline-derived CDR1 and CDR2 are SGHRS and YFSETQ. The CDR3 consists of 15 residues. CDR3 bases: TGCGCCAGCAGCTTCGGGACAGAGAACACCGGGGAGCTGTTTTTT. This codes for CASSFGTENTGELFF. The full variable domain, with the rest looked up from reference TRBV5-1 and TRBJ2-2, is KAGVTQTPRYLIKTRGQQVTLSCSPISGHRSVSWYQQTPGQGLQFLFEYFSETQRNKGNFPGRFSGRQFSNSRSEMNVSTLELGDSALYLCASSFGTENTGELFFGEGSRLTVL.

Comment on this clone: Germline and junction disagree at one end, which may indicate a read error. The rearrangement links TRBV7-7 to TRBJ2-3; the match to TRBD2 covers 8 bases. CDR1 SSHAT and CDR2 FNYEAQ come from the germline V gene (reference sequence). This CDR3 has 15 amino acids. The CDR3 here is CASSSGLASYDTQYF. In nucleotides, the CDR3 is TGTGCTAGCAGCTCAGGACTAGCTTCGTACGATACGCAGTATTTT. Combining the CDR3 with reference TRBV7-7 and TRBJ2-3 gives the whole variable domain GAGVSQSPRYKVTKRGQDVTLRCDPISSHATLYWYQQALGQGPEFLTYFNYEAQPDKSGLPSDRFSAERPEGSISTLTIQRTEQRDSAMYRCASSSGLASYDTQYFGPGTRLTVL.

The chain employs TRBV28 and TRBJ2-7; TRBD2 is a possible D gene (5 bases). The length of the CDR3 is 12 residues. Trimming removed 3 bases from V and 5 bases from J, with 8 bases in between. Germline V lookup: CDR1 MDHEN, CDR2 SYDVKM. The CDR3 loop reads CASSLRVDEQYF. In DNA, the CDR3 is TGTGCCAGCAGTTTGCGGGTCGACGAGCAGTACTTC. Drawing the rest from reference TRBV28 and TRBJ2-7, the complete variable domain is DVKVTQSSRYLVKRTGEKVFLECVQDMDHENMFWYRQDPGLGLRLIYFSYDVKMKEKGDIPEGYSVSREKKERFSLILESASTNQTSMYLCASSLRVDEQYFGPGTRLTVT.

This clone has just a few counts. In the same sample, other DNA sequences code for this CDR3. The chain carries TRBV9 and TRBJ2-7; D perhaps matches TRBD2 (5 bases). Trimming cost V 4 bases and J 4 bases, with 6 bases left between them. Germline V gives CDR1 SGDLS, CDR2 YYNGEE. This CDR3 spans 11 amino acids. The CDR3 region is CASSPGYEQYF. DNA for the CDR3: TGTGCCAGCAGCCCGGGATACGAGCAGTACTTC.

This chain joins TRBV19 and TRBJ1-1; 7 bases fit TRBD1. The V gene's germline CDR1 is LNHDA and CDR2 SQIVND (reference sequence). V lost 5 bases, J lost 4 bases, and 13 bases stayed unmatched. CDR3 size: 16 residues. The CDR3 protein is CASSHPRGIGATEAFF. The CDR3 nucleotides are TGTGCCAGTAGTCACCCCAGGGGGATAGGTGCCACTGAAGCTTTCTTT.